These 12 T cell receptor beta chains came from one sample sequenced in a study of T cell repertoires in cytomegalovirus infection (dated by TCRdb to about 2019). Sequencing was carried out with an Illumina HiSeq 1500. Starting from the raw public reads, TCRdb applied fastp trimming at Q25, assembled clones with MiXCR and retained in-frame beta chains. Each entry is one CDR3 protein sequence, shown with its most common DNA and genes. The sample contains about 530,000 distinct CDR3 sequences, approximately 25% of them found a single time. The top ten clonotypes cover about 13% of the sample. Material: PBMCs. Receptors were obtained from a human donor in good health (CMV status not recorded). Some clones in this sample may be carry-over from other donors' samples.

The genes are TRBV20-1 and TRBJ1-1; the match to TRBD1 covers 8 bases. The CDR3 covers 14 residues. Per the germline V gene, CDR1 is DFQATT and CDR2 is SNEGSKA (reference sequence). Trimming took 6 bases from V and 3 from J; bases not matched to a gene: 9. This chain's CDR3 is CSAEDRAWDTEAFF. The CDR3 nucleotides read TGCAGTGCCGAGGACAGGGCGTGGGACACTGAAGCTTTCTTT.

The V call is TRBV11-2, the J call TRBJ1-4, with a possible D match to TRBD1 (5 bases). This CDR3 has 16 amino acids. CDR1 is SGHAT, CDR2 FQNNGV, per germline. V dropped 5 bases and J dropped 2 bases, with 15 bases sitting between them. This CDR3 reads CASSAGLRGTNEKLFF. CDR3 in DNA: TGTGCCAGCAGCGCGGGATTGCGGGGGACTAATGAAAAACTGTTTTTT.

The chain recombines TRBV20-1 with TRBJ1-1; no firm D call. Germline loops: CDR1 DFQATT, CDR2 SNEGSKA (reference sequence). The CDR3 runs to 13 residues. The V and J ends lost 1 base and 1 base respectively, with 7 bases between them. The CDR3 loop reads CSARVSWNTEAFF. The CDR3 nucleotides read TGCAGTGCTAGAGTTTCCTGGAACACTGAAGCTTTCTTT.

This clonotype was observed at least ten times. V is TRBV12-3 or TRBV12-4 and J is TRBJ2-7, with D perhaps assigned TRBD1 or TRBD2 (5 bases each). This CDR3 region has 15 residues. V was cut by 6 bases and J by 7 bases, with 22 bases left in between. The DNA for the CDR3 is TGTGCCAGCAGCCCGCTGAGGGGACGCTACTTAGAGCAGTACTTC. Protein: CASSPLRGRYLEQYF.

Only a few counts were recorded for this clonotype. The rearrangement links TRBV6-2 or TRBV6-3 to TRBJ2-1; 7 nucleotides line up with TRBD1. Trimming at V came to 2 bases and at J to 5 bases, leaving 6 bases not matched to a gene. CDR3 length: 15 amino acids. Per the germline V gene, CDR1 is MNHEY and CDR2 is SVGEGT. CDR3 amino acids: CASSYEAGGHNEQFF. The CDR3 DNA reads TGTGCCAGCAGTTACGAGGCAGGGGGACACAATGAGCAGTTCTTC.

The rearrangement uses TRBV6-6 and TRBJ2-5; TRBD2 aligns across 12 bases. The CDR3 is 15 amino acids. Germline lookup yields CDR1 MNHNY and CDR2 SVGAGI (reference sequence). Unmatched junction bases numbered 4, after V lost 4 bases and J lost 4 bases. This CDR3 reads CASSSGLAGTETQYF. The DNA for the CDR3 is TGTGCCAGCAGTTCTGGACTAGCGGGAACAGAGACCCAGTACTTC.

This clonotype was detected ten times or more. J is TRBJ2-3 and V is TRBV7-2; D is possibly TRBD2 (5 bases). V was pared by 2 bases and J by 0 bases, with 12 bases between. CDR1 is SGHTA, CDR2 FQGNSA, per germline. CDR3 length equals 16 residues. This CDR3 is CASSLRAGGSTDTQYF. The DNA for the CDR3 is TGTGCCAGCAGCTTACGGGCAGGCGGGAGCACAGATACGCAGTATTTT.

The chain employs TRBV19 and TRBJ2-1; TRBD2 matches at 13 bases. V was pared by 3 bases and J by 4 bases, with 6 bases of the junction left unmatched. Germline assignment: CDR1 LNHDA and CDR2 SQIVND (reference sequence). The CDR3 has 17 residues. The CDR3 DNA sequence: TGTGCCAGTAGTATGATGGGACTAGCGGGATTTTACAATGAGCAGTTCTTC. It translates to CASSMMGLAGFYNEQFF.

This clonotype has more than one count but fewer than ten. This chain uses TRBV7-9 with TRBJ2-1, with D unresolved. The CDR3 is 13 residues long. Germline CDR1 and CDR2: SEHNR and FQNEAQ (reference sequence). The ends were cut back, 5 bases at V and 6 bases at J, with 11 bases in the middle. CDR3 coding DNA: TGTGCCAGCAGCCCGCAGGCCAGCAATGAGCAGTTCTTC. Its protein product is CASSPQASNEQFF.

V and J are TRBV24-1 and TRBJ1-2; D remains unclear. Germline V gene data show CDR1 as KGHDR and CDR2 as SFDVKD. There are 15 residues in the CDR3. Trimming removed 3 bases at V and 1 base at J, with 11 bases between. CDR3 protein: CATSDRPGDNYGYTF. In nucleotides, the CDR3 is TGTGCCACCAGTGATCGGCCCGGTGATAACTATGGCTACACCTTC.

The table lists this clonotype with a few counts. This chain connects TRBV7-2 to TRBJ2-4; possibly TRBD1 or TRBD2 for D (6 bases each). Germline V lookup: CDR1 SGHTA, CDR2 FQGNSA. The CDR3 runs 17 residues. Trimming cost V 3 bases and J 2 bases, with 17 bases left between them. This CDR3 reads CASSFTVGGFPKNIQYF. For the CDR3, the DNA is TGTGCCAGCAGCTTCACAGTGGGGGGCTTCCCCAAAAACATTCAGTACTTC.

CDR3 nucleotides: TGTGCCAGCGGCCAGCGGAGCTCCTACAATGAGCAGTTCTTC. Translated, it gives CASGQRSSYNEQFF. The rearrangement uses TRBV12-3 or TRBV12-4 and TRBJ2-1, with D maybe TRBD2 (5 bases). The CDR3 spans 14 residues. Trimming cost V 8 bases and J 0 bases, with 11 bases left between them.